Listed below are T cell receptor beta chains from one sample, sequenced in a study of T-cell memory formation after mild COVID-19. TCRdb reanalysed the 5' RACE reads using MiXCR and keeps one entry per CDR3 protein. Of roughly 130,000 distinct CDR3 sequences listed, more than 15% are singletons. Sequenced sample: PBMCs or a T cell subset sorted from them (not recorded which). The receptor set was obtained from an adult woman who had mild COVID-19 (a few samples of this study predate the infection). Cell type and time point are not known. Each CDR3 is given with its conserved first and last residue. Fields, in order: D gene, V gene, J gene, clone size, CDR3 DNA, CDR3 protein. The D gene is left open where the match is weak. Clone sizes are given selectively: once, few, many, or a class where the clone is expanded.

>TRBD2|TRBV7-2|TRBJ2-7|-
TGTGCCAGCAGTCCGGGACTAGCGGGCAACGAGCAGTACTTC
CASSPGLAGNEQYF
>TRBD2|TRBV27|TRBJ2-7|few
TGTGCCAGCAGTTTATCCAGCGGGGGCCCCTACGAGCAGTACTTC
CASSLSSGGPYEQYF
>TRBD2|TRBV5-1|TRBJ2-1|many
TGCGCCAGCAATAGCGGGAACCGGGACAATGAGCAGTTCTTC
CASNSGNRDNEQFF
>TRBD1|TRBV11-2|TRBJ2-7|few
TGTGCCAGCAGCCAGAGGACAGGGGGCCACTACGAGCAGTACTTC
CASSQRTGGHYEQYF
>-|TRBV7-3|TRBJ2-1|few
TGTGCCAGCAGCTCAATCGCCCGGGATGAGCAGTTCTTC
CASSSIARDEQFF
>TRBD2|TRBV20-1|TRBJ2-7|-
TGCAGTGCTAGGTTGTCTAGCGGTGCCTACGAGCAGTACTTC
CSARLSSGAYEQYF
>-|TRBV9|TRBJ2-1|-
TGTGCCAGCAGCGTCCTGTCTAGGGATCATGAGCAGTTCTTC
CASSVLSRDHEQFF
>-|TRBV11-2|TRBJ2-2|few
TGTGCCAGCAGCACAGGGAGTGGGGCCGGGGAGCTGTTTTTT
CASSTGSGAGELFF
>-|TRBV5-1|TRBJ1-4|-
TGCGCCAGCAGCTTGGAAGGGCTAACTAATGAAAAACTGTTTTTT
CASSLEGLTNEKLFF
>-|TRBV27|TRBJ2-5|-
TGTGCCAGCAGTTTATCCCCAGATGCGTACCAAGAGACCCAGTACTTC
CASSLSPDAYQETQYF
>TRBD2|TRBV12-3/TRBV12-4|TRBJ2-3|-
TGTGCCAGCAGTTTCTATAGCGGGGGGGTGGCAGATACGCAGTATTTT
CASSFYSGGVADTQYF
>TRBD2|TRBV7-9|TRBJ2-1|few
TGTGCCAGCCCTACTAGCGGGAGGGCCAATGAGCAGTTCTTC
CASPTSGRANEQFF
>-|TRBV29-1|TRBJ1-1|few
TGCAGCGTTGTGGTCGCAGGGCCGGGTAACACTGAAGCTTTCTTT
CSVVVAGPGNTEAFF
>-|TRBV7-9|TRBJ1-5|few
TGTGCCAGCAGCTTAGCCGGGGGGGACACCCAGCATTTT
CASSLAGGDTQHF
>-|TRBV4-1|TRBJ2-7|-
TGCGCCAGCAGCTCCGAAATATCCGGCGCCTACGAGCAGTACTTC
CASSSEISGAYEQYF
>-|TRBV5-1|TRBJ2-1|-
TGCGCCAGCAGCTTGGCGCGGGGATCCTACAATGAGCAGTTCTTC
CASSLARGSYNEQFF
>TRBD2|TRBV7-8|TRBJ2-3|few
TGTGCCAGCAGCTTACCCTCTAGCGGGAGGGGTGAGAGCACAGATACGCAGTATTTT
CASSLPSSGRGESTDTQYF
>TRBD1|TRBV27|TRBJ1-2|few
TGTGCCAGCAGCCCAACCCGGACAGGCAGACACTACACCTTC
CASSPTRTGRHYTF
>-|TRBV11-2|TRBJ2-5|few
TGTGCCAGCAGCTTAAAGGGGTATGGGCCGCAAGAGACCCAGTACTTC
CASSLKGYGPQETQYF
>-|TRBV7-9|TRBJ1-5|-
TGTGCCAGCAGCCTTACAGGGCCGGGTCAGCCCCAGCATTTT
CASSLTGPGQPQHF
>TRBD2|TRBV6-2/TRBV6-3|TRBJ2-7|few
TGTGCCAGCAGTTACGGCGGGAGGCCCTACGAGCAGTACTTC
CASSYGGRPYEQYF
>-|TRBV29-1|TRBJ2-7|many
TGCAGCCCCACCCGGGACTCACTAAGGGGACTCCACGAGCAGTACTTC
CSPTRDSLRGLHEQYF
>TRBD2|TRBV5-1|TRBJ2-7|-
TGCGCCAGCAGCTTGGCCCTAGCGGGGACATACGAGCAGTACTTC
CASSLALAGTYEQYF
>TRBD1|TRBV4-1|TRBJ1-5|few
TGCGCCAGCAGCCAGAGTGGACAGGGGACCTTTCGGCCCCAGCATTTT
CASSQSGQGTFRPQHF
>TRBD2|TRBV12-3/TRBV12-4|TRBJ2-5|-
TGTGCCAGCAGTCGTACCCCTAGCGGGGGGCAAGAGACCCAGTACTTC
CASSRTPSGGQETQYF
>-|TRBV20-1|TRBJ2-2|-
TGCAGTGCTAGCAGGGGAGGGAACACCGGGGAGCTGTTTTTT
CSASRGGNTGELFF
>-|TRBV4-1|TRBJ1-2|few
TGCGCCAGCAGCCAAGATTGGCGGGGCCTGGGGGGCTACACCTTC
CASSQDWRGLGGYTF
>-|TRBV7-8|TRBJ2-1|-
TGTGCCAGCAGCCACTCCAAGGACGGTAGCTCCTACAATGAGCAGTTCTTC
CASSHSKDGSSYNEQFF
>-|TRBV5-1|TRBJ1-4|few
TGCGCCAGCAGCTTCGGGGAAGCTAATGAAAAACTGTTTTTT
CASSFGEANEKLFF
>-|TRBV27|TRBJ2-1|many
TGTGCCAGCAGTTTAGAGAAGTGGGGCCATTTCTTC
CASSLEKWGHFF
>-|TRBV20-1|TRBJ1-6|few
TGCAGTGCACGTCCGGGTCCTAGTATACCACCCCTCCACTTT
CSARPGPSIPPLHF
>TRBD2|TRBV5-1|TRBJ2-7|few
TGCGCCAGCAGCTTGAGCGGGGGGGGATACGAGCAGTACTTC
CASSLSGGGYEQYF
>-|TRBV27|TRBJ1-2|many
TGTGCCAGCAGGGGCCTCGGGGATAGCTATGGCTACACCTTC
CASRGLGDSYGYTF
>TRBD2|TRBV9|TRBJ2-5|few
TGTGCCAGCAGCGGGGCGGGAGAGGCTGAGACCCAGTACTTC
CASSGAGEAETQYF
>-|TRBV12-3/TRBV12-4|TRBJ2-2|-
TGTGCCACCAGGGGAACCCTCAACACCGGGGAGCTGTTTTTT
CATRGTLNTGELFF
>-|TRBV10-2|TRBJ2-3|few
TGCGCCAGCAGTGAGCTAGGCCGTACAGATACGCAGTATTTT
CASSELGRTDTQYF
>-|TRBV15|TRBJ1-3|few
TGTGCCACCAGCAGAGGGTCATCCTCTGGAAACACCATATATTTT
CATSRGSSSGNTIYF
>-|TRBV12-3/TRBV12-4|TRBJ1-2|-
TGTGCCAGCAGTTTTTCAGGACAGAAGTTTAATGGCTACACCTTC
CASSFSGQKFNGYTF
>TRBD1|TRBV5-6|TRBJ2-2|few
TGTGCCAGCAGCTTGGCCAGGGGACAGGGTAACTCCGGGGAGCTGTTTTTT
CASSLARGQGNSGELFF
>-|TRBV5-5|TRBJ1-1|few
TGTGCCAGCCCAGGGCGGGATGGCACTGAAGCTTTCTTT
CASPGRDGTEAFF
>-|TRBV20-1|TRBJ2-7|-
TGCAGTGCCAGCGCTAGGGACTCATCCAACTCCTACGAGCAGTACTTC
CSASARDSSNSYEQYF
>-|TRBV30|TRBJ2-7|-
TGTGCCTGGAGTGGAGGATACTCCTACGAGCAGTACTTC
CAWSGGYSYEQYF
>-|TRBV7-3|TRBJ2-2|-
TGTGCCAGCAGGCCCGCCGCGAACACCGGGGAGCTGTTTTTT
CASRPAANTGELFF
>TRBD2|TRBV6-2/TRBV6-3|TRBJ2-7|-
TGTGCCAGCCGCGGGGGGCCATACTACGAGCAGTACTTC
CASRGGPYYEQYF
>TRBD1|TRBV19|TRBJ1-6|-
TGTGCCAGTAGTAATCCCTCAGGGGGTCAAGGATCACCCCTCCACTTT
CASSNPSGGQGSPLHF
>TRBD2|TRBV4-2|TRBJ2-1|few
TGTGCCAGCAGCCATGGGCGGGGGAATGAGCAGTTCTTC
CASSHGRGNEQFF
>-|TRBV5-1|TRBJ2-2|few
TGCGCCAGCAGCTCCCTCGGGGGCACAAACACCGGGGAGCTGTTTTTT
CASSSLGGTNTGELFF
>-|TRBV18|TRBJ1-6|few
TGTGCCAGCTCACCTTCAGAGGGGAATTCACCCCTCCACTTT
CASSPSEGNSPLHF